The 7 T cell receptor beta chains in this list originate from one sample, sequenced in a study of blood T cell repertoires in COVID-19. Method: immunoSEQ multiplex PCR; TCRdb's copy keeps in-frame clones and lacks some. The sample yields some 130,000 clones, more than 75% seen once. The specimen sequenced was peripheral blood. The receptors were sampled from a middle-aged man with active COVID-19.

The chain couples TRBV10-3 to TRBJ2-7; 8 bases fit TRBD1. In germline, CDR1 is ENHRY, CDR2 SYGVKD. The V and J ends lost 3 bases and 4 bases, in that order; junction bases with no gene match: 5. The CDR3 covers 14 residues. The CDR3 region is CAISEGTGSYEQYF. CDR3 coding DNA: TGTGCCATCAGTGAAGGGACAGGATCATACGAGCAGTACTTC.

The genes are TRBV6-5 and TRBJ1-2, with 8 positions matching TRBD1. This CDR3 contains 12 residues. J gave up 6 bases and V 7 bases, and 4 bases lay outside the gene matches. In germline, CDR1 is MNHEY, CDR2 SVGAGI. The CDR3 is CASTRQGNGYTF. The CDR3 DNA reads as TGTGCCAGCACCCGACAGGGGAATGGCTACACCTTC.

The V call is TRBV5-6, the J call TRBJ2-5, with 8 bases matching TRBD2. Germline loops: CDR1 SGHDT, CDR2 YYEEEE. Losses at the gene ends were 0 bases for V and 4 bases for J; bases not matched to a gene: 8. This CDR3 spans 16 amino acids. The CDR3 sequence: CASSLAGRGGTETQYF. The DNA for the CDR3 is TGTGCCAGCAGCTTGGCGGGTCGGGGGGGCACAGAGACCCAGTACTTC.

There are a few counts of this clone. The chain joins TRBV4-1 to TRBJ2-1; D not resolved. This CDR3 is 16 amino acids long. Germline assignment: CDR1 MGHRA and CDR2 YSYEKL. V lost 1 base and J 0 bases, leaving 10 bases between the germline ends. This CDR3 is CASSQGRQSSYNEQFF. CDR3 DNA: TGCGCCAGCAGCCAAGGCCGACAAAGCTCCTACAATGAGCAGTTCTTC.

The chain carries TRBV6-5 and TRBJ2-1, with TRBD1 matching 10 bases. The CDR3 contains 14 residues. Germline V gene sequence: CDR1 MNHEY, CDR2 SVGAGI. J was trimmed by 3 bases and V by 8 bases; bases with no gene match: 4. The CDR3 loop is CASSGQGNYNEQFF. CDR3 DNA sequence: TGTGCCAGCTCGGGACAGGGGAACTACAATGAGCAGTTCTTC.

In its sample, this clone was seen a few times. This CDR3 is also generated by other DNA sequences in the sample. In nucleotides, the CDR3 is TGTGCCAGCAGCTTCTCAGGGAACACCGGGGAGCTGTTTTTT. Translation gives CASSFSGNTGELFF. The J gene is TRBJ2-2, the V gene TRBV7-3; no clear D. The V and J ends lost 3 bases and 1 base respectively, with 6 bases between them. CDR1 and CDR2 from the germline V gene are SGHTA and FQGTGA. CDR3 length: 14 residues.

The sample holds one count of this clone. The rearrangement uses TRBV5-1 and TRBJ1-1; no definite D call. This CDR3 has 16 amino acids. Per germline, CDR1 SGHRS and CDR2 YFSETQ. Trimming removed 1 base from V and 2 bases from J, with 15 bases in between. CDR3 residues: CASSLRRTGVNTEAFF. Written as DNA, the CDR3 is TGCGCCAGCAGCTTGAGGAGGACGGGCGTTAACACTGAAGCTTTCTTT.